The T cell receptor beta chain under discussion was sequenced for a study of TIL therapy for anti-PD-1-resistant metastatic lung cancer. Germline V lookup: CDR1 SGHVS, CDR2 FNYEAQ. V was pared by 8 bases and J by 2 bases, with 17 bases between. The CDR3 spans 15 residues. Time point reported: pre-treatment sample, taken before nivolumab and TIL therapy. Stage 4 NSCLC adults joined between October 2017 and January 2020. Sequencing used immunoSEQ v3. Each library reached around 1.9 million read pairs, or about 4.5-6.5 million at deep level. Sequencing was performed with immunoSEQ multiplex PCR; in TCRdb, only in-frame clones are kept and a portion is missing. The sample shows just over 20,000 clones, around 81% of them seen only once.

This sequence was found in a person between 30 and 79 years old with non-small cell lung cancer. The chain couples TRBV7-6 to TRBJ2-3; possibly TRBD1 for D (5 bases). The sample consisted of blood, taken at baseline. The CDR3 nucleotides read TGTGCCAGCGGAACAGGCGCCCGGTACACAGATACGCAGTATTTT. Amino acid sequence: CASGTGARYTDTQYF. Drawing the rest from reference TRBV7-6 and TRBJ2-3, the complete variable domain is GAGVSQSPRYKVTKRGQDVALRCDPISGHVSLYWYRQALGQGPEFLTYFNYEAQQDKSGLPNDRFSAERPEGSISTLTIQRTEQRDSAMYRCASGTGARYTDTQYFGPGTRLTVL.